This T cell receptor (beta chain) originates from a study of Graves' ophthalmopathy and Graves' hyperthyroidism. Study-level background: At initial diagnosis, peripheral blood was obtained, and this preceded any treatment.

Findings of the study overall: Blood repertoires reportedly contained most expanded thyroid clonotypes above 0.001 frequency.

With regard to this clonotype: As yet, its antigen is unknown.

CDR3 length equals 16 residues. Per germline, CDR1 SNHLY and CDR2 FYNNEI. V lost 8 bases to trimming and J lost 4 bases, with 21 bases between them. Beta-chain TCR CDR3 regions were amplified from RNA transcripts. Second-round multiplex PCR followed a first-round RT-PCR using HTBI primers. TCRdb recomputed calls from the multiplex PCR reads with MiXCR, one row per CDR3 protein. The table records more than 550,000 distinct CDR3 sequences, about 38% of them present only once. Diagnosis was based on clinical symptoms, serum thyroxine, TRAb, thyroid ultrasound and orbital computed tomography. Sequenced input: peripheral blood. The source of this sequence is an adult man with Graves' ophthalmopathy. The chain has TRBV2 and TRBJ1-5; TRBD1 is a possible D gene (5 bases). The CDR3 reads CASSPSGTGINQPQHF. In nucleotides, the CDR3 is TGTGCCAGCTCACCCTCCGGGACCGGGATTAATCAGCCCCAGCATTTT.